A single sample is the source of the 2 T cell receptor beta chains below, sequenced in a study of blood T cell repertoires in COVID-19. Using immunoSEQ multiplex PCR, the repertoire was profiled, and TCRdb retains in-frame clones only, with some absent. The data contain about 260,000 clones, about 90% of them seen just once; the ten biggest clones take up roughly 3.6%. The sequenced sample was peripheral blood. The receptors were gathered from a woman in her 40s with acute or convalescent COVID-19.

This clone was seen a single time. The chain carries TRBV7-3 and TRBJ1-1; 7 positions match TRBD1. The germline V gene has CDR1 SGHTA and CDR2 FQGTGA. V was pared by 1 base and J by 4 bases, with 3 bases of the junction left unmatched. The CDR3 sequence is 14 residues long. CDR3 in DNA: TGTGCCAGCAGCTTAAGTCCAGGGGGCACTGAAGCTTTCTTT. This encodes CASSLSPGGTEAFF.

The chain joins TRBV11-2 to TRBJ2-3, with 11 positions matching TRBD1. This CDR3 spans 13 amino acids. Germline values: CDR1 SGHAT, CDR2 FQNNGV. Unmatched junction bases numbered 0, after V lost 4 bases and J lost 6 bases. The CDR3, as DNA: TGTGCCAGCAGCTGGGACAGGGGGGATACGCAGTATTTT. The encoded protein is CASSWDRGDTQYF.